Listed below are T cell receptor beta chains from one sample, sequenced in a study of blood T cell repertoires in COVID-19. TCRdb's table, derived via immunoSEQ multiplex PCR, lists solely in-frame clones and lacks some. The sample shows about 73,000 clones, 75% to 95% of them seen only once. The sequencing sample was made of peripheral blood. Receptors originate from a woman between 18 and 29 years old with acute or convalescent COVID-19. CDR3s include the opening cysteine and the closing phenylalanine or tryptophan. Fields, in order: D gene, clone size, V gene, J gene, CDR3 length, CDR3 protein, CDR3 DNA. D genes are given only for firm matches. Not all rows give a size; the values are once, few, many and, for expanded clones, a class.

d_call: -
clone_size: -
v_call: TRBV9
j_call: TRBJ2-7
cdr3_length: 14
cdr3_aa: CASSVEGDTHEQYF
cdr3_nt: TGTGCCAGCAGCGTAGAAGGGGACACCCACGAGCAGTACTTC

d_call: -
clone_size: -
v_call: TRBV2
j_call: TRBJ1-5
cdr3_length: 17
cdr3_aa: CASSEVVVTGDNQPQHF
cdr3_nt: TGTGCCAGCAGTGAAGTTGTCGTTACAGGAGACAATCAGCCCCAGCATTTT

d_call: -
clone_size: -
v_call: TRBV10-2
j_call: TRBJ2-5
cdr3_length: 17
cdr3_aa: CASSLSTGPKREETQYF
cdr3_nt: TGCGCCAGCAGTCTTTCTACAGGACCTAAAAGAGAAGAGACCCAGTACTTC

d_call: -
clone_size: -
v_call: TRBV25-1
j_call: TRBJ1-2
cdr3_length: 14
cdr3_aa: CASSDSSGGYGYTF
cdr3_nt: TGTGCCAGCAGTGATTCCTCGGGGGGGTATGGCTACACCTTC

d_call: TRBD2
clone_size: -
v_call: TRBV5-6
j_call: TRBJ2-7
cdr3_length: 14
cdr3_aa: CASSLTSGRNEQYF
cdr3_nt: TGTGCCAGCAGCTTAACTAGCGGGAGAAACGAGCAGTACTTC

d_call: -
clone_size: -
v_call: TRBV7-2
j_call: TRBJ2-7
cdr3_length: 13
cdr3_aa: CASSLAGAYEQYF
cdr3_nt: TGTGCCAGCAGCTTAGCCGGGGCCTACGAGCAGTACTTC

d_call: -
clone_size: -
v_call: TRBV6-6
j_call: TRBJ1-1
cdr3_length: 13
cdr3_aa: CASSYSQNTEAFF
cdr3_nt: TGTGCCAGCAGTTACTCCCAAAACACTGAAGCTTTCTTT

d_call: TRBD1
clone_size: -
v_call: TRBV5-1
j_call: TRBJ2-3
cdr3_length: 15
cdr3_aa: CASSFRDRSTDTQYF
cdr3_nt: TGCGCCAGCAGCTTCCGGGACAGGAGCACAGATACGCAGTATTTT

d_call: -
clone_size: -
v_call: TRBV6-6
j_call: TRBJ1-3
cdr3_length: 16
cdr3_aa: CASSLGSGVSGNTIYF
cdr3_nt: TGTGCCAGCAGCTTGGGTTCAGGGGTCTCTGGAAACACCATATATTTT

d_call: -
clone_size: few
v_call: TRBV7-8
j_call: TRBJ1-3
cdr3_length: 16
cdr3_aa: CASSSQTEFSGNTIYF
cdr3_nt: TGTGCCAGCAGCTCCCAGACAGAATTCTCTGGAAACACCATATATTTT

d_call: -
clone_size: -
v_call: TRBV2
j_call: TRBJ1-1
cdr3_length: 14
cdr3_aa: CASSEAEGGLRAFF
cdr3_nt: TGTGCCAGCAGTGAAGCGGAGGGTGGCCTGCGAGCTTTCTTT

d_call: -
clone_size: -
v_call: TRBV27
j_call: TRBJ2-3
cdr3_length: 12
cdr3_aa: CASTDVLDTQYF
cdr3_nt: TGTGCCAGCACCGATGTACTAGATACGCAGTATTTT

d_call: -
clone_size: -
v_call: TRBV27
j_call: TRBJ1-5
cdr3_length: 13
cdr3_aa: CASSFRGNQPQHF
cdr3_nt: TGTGCCAGCAGTTTTCGGGGAAATCAGCCCCAGCATTTT

d_call: -
clone_size: -
v_call: TRBV4-1
j_call: TRBJ2-7
cdr3_length: 16
cdr3_aa: CASSGGYGQGTYEQYF
cdr3_nt: TGCGCCAGCAGCGGGGGCTATGGCCAGGGGACCTACGAGCAGTACTTC

d_call: -
clone_size: -
v_call: TRBV19
j_call: TRBJ1-2
cdr3_length: 18
cdr3_aa: CASSPRRGASKSNYGYTF
cdr3_nt: TGTGCCAGTAGCCCCCGGCGGGGGGCCAGTAAGAGTAACTATGGCTACACCTTC

d_call: -
clone_size: -
v_call: TRBV5-8
j_call: TRBJ2-7
cdr3_length: 13
cdr3_aa: CASSLQGSYEQYF
cdr3_nt: TGTGCCAGCAGCCTACAGGGTTCCTACGAGCAGTACTTC

d_call: -
clone_size: -
v_call: TRBV6-1
j_call: TRBJ1-1
cdr3_length: 14
cdr3_aa: CASSERGKNTEAFF
cdr3_nt: TGTGCCAGCAGTGAACGAGGAAAGAACACTGAAGCTTTCTTT

d_call: TRBD1
clone_size: -
v_call: TRBV4-3
j_call: TRBJ1-6
cdr3_length: 15
cdr3_aa: CASSQSTGGLSPLHF
cdr3_nt: TGCGCCAGCAGCCAGTCGACAGGGGGCCTTTCACCCCTCCACTTT

d_call: -
clone_size: -
v_call: TRBV6-1
j_call: TRBJ1-5
cdr3_length: 15
cdr3_aa: CASSEGGHLLSPQHF
cdr3_nt: TGTGCCAGCAGTGAAGGTGGGCATTTGCTTTCACCCCAGCATTTT

d_call: -
clone_size: -
v_call: TRBV4-2
j_call: TRBJ1-5
cdr3_length: 15
cdr3_aa: CASSQGFGGDQPQHF
cdr3_nt: TGTGCCAGCAGCCAAGGGTTCGGGGGTGATCAGCCCCAGCATTTT

d_call: -
clone_size: -
v_call: TRBV14
j_call: TRBJ1-1
cdr3_length: 17
cdr3_aa: CASSQDPVEYGGSWAFF
cdr3_nt: TGTGCCAGCAGCCAAGATCCCGTGGAATACGGGGGGTCCTGGGCTTTCTTT

d_call: -
clone_size: -
v_call: TRBV19
j_call: TRBJ1-5
cdr3_length: 15
cdr3_aa: CASSPQGYRNQPQHF
cdr3_nt: TGTGCCAGTAGCCCGCAGGGGTATCGCAATCAGCCCCAGCATTTT

d_call: TRBD2
clone_size: few
v_call: TRBV6-5
j_call: TRBJ2-3
cdr3_length: 13
cdr3_aa: CASAGGPTDTQYF
cdr3_nt: TGTGCCAGCGCGGGAGGGCCCACAGATACGCAGTATTTT

d_call: -
clone_size: -
v_call: TRBV19
j_call: TRBJ2-1
cdr3_length: 15
cdr3_aa: CASSISGQPYNEQFF
cdr3_nt: TGTGCCAGTAGTATCTCTGGACAGCCTTACAATGAGCAGTTCTTC

d_call: TRBD1
clone_size: -
v_call: TRBV3-1/TRBV3-2
j_call: TRBJ2-1
cdr3_length: 12
cdr3_aa: CASSQDRVKQFF
cdr3_nt: TGTGCCAGCAGCCAGGACAGGGTCAAGCAGTTCTTC

d_call: -
clone_size: -
v_call: TRBV7-6
j_call: TRBJ2-3
cdr3_length: 13
cdr3_aa: CASSRTSEDTQYF
cdr3_nt: TGTGCCAGCAGCCGGACAAGCGAAGATACGCAGTATTTT

d_call: TRBD1
clone_size: -
v_call: TRBV19
j_call: TRBJ1-1
cdr3_length: 16
cdr3_aa: CASKVVAGGLNTEAFF
cdr3_nt: TGTGCCAGTAAGGTGGTGGCAGGGGGCTTGAACACTGAAGCTTTCTTT

d_call: TRBD1
clone_size: -
v_call: TRBV19
j_call: TRBJ2-5
cdr3_length: 17
cdr3_aa: CASSPRSDRGHTETQYF
cdr3_nt: TGTGCCAGTAGTCCCAGGTCCGACAGGGGGCACACGGAGACCCAGTACTTC

d_call: TRBD2
clone_size: -
v_call: TRBV4-1
j_call: TRBJ2-5
cdr3_length: 16
cdr3_aa: CASSPTTSGGAETQYF
cdr3_nt: TGCGCCAGCAGCCCGACGACTAGCGGGGGGGCTGAGACCCAGTACTTC

d_call: TRBD2
clone_size: -
v_call: TRBV2
j_call: TRBJ2-5
cdr3_length: 14
cdr3_aa: CASSGIAGRETQYF
cdr3_nt: TGTGCCAGCAGCGGAATAGCGGGAAGAGAGACCCAGTACTTC

d_call: -
clone_size: -
v_call: TRBV10-3
j_call: TRBJ2-1
cdr3_length: 14
cdr3_aa: CAIKGVLAENEQFF
cdr3_nt: TGTGCCATCAAGGGTGTACTAGCAGAAAATGAGCAGTTCTTC

d_call: -
clone_size: -
v_call: TRBV7-2
j_call: TRBJ2-7
cdr3_length: 14
cdr3_aa: CASSLESGMGEQYF
cdr3_nt: TGTGCCAGCAGCTTAGAGTCAGGGATGGGCGAGCAGTACTTC

d_call: -
clone_size: few
v_call: TRBV7-2
j_call: TRBJ1-2
cdr3_length: 15
cdr3_aa: CASSLDQGRAYGYTF
cdr3_nt: TGTGCCAGCAGCTTAGATCAGGGTAGGGCGTATGGCTACACCTTC

d_call: TRBD2
clone_size: -
v_call: TRBV6-5
j_call: TRBJ2-2
cdr3_length: 15
cdr3_aa: CASVTSGANTGELFF
cdr3_nt: TGTGCCAGCGTTACTAGCGGGGCGAACACCGGGGAGCTGTTTTTT

d_call: TRBD1
clone_size: -
v_call: TRBV28
j_call: TRBJ2-3
cdr3_length: 16
cdr3_aa: CASSQGTGESTDTQYF
cdr3_nt: TGTGCCAGCAGTCAGGGGACAGGGGAATCCACAGATACGCAGTATTTT

d_call: -
clone_size: -
v_call: TRBV4-3
j_call: TRBJ2-5
cdr3_length: 14
cdr3_aa: CASSQGQGSETQYF
cdr3_nt: TGCGCCAGCAGCCAAGGCCAGGGCTCAGAGACCCAGTACTTC

d_call: TRBD2
clone_size: few
v_call: TRBV2
j_call: TRBJ2-2
cdr3_length: 16
cdr3_aa: CASSEMGGTGIGELFF
cdr3_nt: TGTGCCAGCAGTGAAATGGGGGGGACCGGAATAGGAGAGCTGTTTTTT

d_call: -
clone_size: -
v_call: TRBV7-5
j_call: TRBJ2-5
cdr3_length: 16
cdr3_aa: CVRSLGQGPLQETQYF
cdr3_nt: TGTGTCAGAAGCTTAGGACAGGGACCTCTCCAAGAGACCCAGTACTTC

d_call: -
clone_size: -
v_call: TRBV12-3/TRBV12-4
j_call: TRBJ2-7
cdr3_length: 13
cdr3_aa: CASSLEQGYEQYF
cdr3_nt: TGTGCCAGCAGTTTGGAGCAAGGCTACGAGCAGTACTTC

d_call: -
clone_size: -
v_call: TRBV27
j_call: TRBJ1-4
cdr3_length: 14
cdr3_aa: CASSLWVLGEKLFF
cdr3_nt: TGTGCCAGCAGTTTATGGGTTCTCGGGGAAAAACTGTTTTTT

d_call: TRBD1
clone_size: -
v_call: TRBV29-1
j_call: TRBJ2-3
cdr3_length: 14
cdr3_aa: CSVVNRGRTDTQYF
cdr3_nt: TGCAGCGTTGTGAACAGGGGGCGCACAGATACGCAGTATTTT

d_call: -
clone_size: -
v_call: TRBV15
j_call: TRBJ1-5
cdr3_length: 14
cdr3_aa: CATSRDQGVQPQHF
cdr3_nt: TGTGCCACCAGCAGAGATCAGGGCGTACAGCCCCAGCATTTT

d_call: TRBD2
clone_size: -
v_call: TRBV24-1
j_call: TRBJ2-2
cdr3_length: 16
cdr3_aa: CATSDGIAGDTGELFF
cdr3_nt: TGTGCCACCAGTGATGGAATAGCGGGAGACACCGGGGAGCTGTTTTTT

d_call: -
clone_size: -
v_call: TRBV6-4
j_call: TRBJ1-5
cdr3_length: 15
cdr3_aa: CASSEAAGANQPQHF
cdr3_nt: TGTGCCAGCAGTGAGGCGGCAGGGGCGAATCAGCCCCAGCATTTT

d_call: TRBD1
clone_size: -
v_call: TRBV10-3
j_call: TRBJ1-3
cdr3_length: 15
cdr3_aa: CAISDRGPSGNTIYF
cdr3_nt: TGTGCCATCAGTGACAGGGGGCCATCGGGAAACACCATATATTTT

d_call: -
clone_size: -
v_call: TRBV7-9
j_call: TRBJ1-2
cdr3_length: 16
cdr3_aa: CASSLAGQASNYGYTF
cdr3_nt: TGTGCCAGCAGCTTAGCGGGCCAGGCCTCTAACTATGGCTACACCTTC

d_call: TRBD1
clone_size: -
v_call: TRBV6-6
j_call: TRBJ2-5
cdr3_length: 18
cdr3_aa: CASSRRFPATGIQETQYF
cdr3_nt: TGTGCCAGCAGTCGACGATTTCCGGCGACAGGGATCCAAGAGACCCAGTACTTC

d_call: TRBD2
clone_size: -
v_call: TRBV11-3
j_call: TRBJ2-1
cdr3_length: 15
cdr3_aa: CASSSTSGSLNEQFF
cdr3_nt: TGTGCCAGCAGTTCAACTAGCGGGAGTCTGAATGAGCAGTTCTTC

d_call: -
clone_size: few
v_call: TRBV2
j_call: TRBJ1-2
cdr3_length: 13
cdr3_aa: CASRAGQGPGYTF
cdr3_nt: TGTGCCAGCAGAGCGGGGCAGGGGCCTGGCTACACCTTC

d_call: -
clone_size: -
v_call: TRBV9
j_call: TRBJ2-6
cdr3_length: 15
cdr3_aa: CASSGRQAGANVLTF
cdr3_nt: TGTGCCAGCAGCGGTCGACAGGCTGGGGCCAACGTCCTGACTTTC

d_call: -
clone_size: -
v_call: TRBV7-9
j_call: TRBJ2-5
cdr3_length: 13
cdr3_aa: CASSATNGETQYF
cdr3_nt: TGTGCCAGCAGCGCGACTAACGGGGAGACCCAGTACTTC

d_call: TRBD2
clone_size: once
v_call: TRBV14
j_call: TRBJ2-1
cdr3_length: 16
cdr3_aa: CASSQVRTSGHNEQFF
cdr3_nt: TGTGCCAGCAGCCAAGTTCGGACTAGCGGACACAATGAGCAGTTCTTC

d_call: TRBD1
clone_size: -
v_call: TRBV5-1
j_call: TRBJ2-2
cdr3_length: 21
cdr3_aa: CASSKFSGTGDLLTNTGELFF
cdr3_nt: TGCGCCAGCAGCAAGTTTTCCGGGACAGGGGACTTACTTACGAACACCGGGGAGCTGTTTTTT